This passage covers 8 T cell receptor beta chains from one sample sequenced in a study of post-analysis software for immune sequencing data. These TCRs are of unknown antigen specificity. Carried by the TCR beta cDNA libraries were unique molecular identifiers. TCRdb itself ran the PCR reads through MiXCR, one entry per CDR3 protein. The top ten hold 6% to 9% of the sample, which has roughly 400,000 distinct CDR3 sequences, approximately 39% seen once. Study-wide results and limits: When patients were compared with controls, a handful of TRBV segments were more frequent, TRBV5-6, TRBV5-1 and TRBV20-1 among them.

The sequencing input was blood. These receptors originate from a girl aged 2-10 years with multiple sclerosis.

This clonotype was counted a few times. The chain recombines TRBV28 with TRBJ2-5; D gene ambiguous. V lost 5 bases and J lost 5, with 18 bases in between. This CDR3 is built from 15 residues. CDR1 MDHEN and CDR2 SYDVKM come from the germline V gene. The CDR3 DNA follows: TGTGCCAGCAGTGCCGCCAGCTCCCCCCGGGAGACCCAGTACTTC. It translates to CASSAASSPRETQYF.

This clonotype was seen just once. The chain joins TRBV29-1 to TRBJ2-7; TRBD1 matches 7 bases. The J call may be faulty, since TRBJ2-5 better matches the DNA end. Germline CDR1 reads SQVTM; CDR2 reads ANQGSEA. This CDR3 contains 14 residues. The DNA of the CDR3 is TGCAGCGTTGAAGATGACAGGGAAAGAGAGACCCAGTACTTC. It yields the protein CSVEDDRERETQYF.

The chain carries TRBV20-1 and TRBJ2-1, with TRBD2 matching 11 bases. The germline V gene encodes CDR1 DFQATT and CDR2 SNEGSKA (reference sequence). This CDR3 is 14 amino acids long. The junction had 8 bases not matched to a gene; V was cut back by 3 bases and J by 10 bases. The CDR3 nucleotides read TGCAGTGCTAGGGAAACTAGCGGGAGAGGGGAGCAGTTCTTC. Translated: CSARETSGRGEQFF.

This clonotype occurred a few times. J is TRBJ2-3 and V is TRBV7-6; D possibly corresponds to TRBD1 (5 bases). The V gene lost 2 bases and the J gene lost 6 bases, with 12 bases spanning the gap. The CDR3 spans 14 residues. Per the germline V gene, CDR1 is SGHVS and CDR2 is FNYEAQ. CDR3 region: CASSLQGPRDTQYF. The CDR3, as DNA: TGTGCCAGCAGCTTACAGGGCCCTCGGGATACGCAGTATTTT.

The CDR3 bases are TGTGCCAGCAGTTATAGTTCCACCGGGGAGCTGTTTTTT. Amino acid sequence: CASSYSSTGELFF. This chain links TRBV6-2 or TRBV6-3 with TRBJ2-2, with D hard to call. The germline gives CDR1 MNHEY, CDR2 SVGEGT. The CDR3 extends over 13 amino acids. Deletions cut 3 bases from V and 4 bases from J, with 6 bases between.

CDR3 region: CASSEPGQRVTGYTF. The DNA for the CDR3 is TGTGCCAGCAGCGAACCCGGACAGCGAGTGACTGGCTACACCTTC. The chain uses TRBV13 and TRBJ1-2; D is perhaps TRBD1 (6 bases). Germline V gene data show CDR1 as PRHDT and CDR2 as FYEKMQ (reference sequence). The V and J ends lost 5 bases and 7 bases respectively, with 20 bases between them. This CDR3 region has 15 residues.

The chain has TRBV5-1 and TRBJ2-2; the D gene is possibly TRBD2 (5 bases). V lost 3 bases to trimming and J lost 7 bases, with 7 bases between them. The CDR3 contains 12 residues. Germline assignment: CDR1 SGHRS and CDR2 YFSETQ. The CDR3, as DNA: TGCGCCAGCAGCTGGACTGACGGGGAGCTGTTTTTT. Translating gives CASSWTDGELFF.

This clonotype appeared a few times. This chain joins TRBV4-1 and TRBJ1-5, with D hard to call. Trimming pared 3 bases from V and 4 bases from J, leaving 13 bases between. Germline lookup yields CDR1 MGHRA and CDR2 YSYEKL. The length of the CDR3 is 15 residues. CDR3 DNA sequence: TGCGCCAGCAGCCAGGGTCGATTGGGTAATCAGCCCCAGCATTTT. This encodes CASSQGRLGNQPQHF.